This T cell receptor (beta chain) was captured in a study of T cell repertoires in cytomegalovirus infection. Study-level background: Carrying CMV and the relevant HLA type showed in public TCR beta signatures.

TCRdb redid the calling of the reads with MiXCR, one entry per CDR3 protein. The sample shows 300,000 to 400,000 distinct CDR3 sequences, 25% to 30% of them seen only once. Turning to this clonotype: Its target is unknown.

Study-level points and caveats: CMV carriers with the relevant HLA were identified by cumulative public TCR beta family frequency. It was HLA-C-restricted CMV-specific TCR beta clonotypes that dominated the response ex vivo.

V lost 4 bases to trimming and J lost 2 bases, with 6 bases between them. This CDR3 is built from 13 residues. CDR1 is KGHDR, CDR2 SFDVKD, per germline. The chain is built from TRBV24-1 and TRBJ2-3; D is undetermined. The specimen was cultured PBMCs, collected from culture after CMV antigen stimulation. The TCR sequence derives from a human donor in good health (CMV status not recorded). Some clones in this sample may be carry-over from other donors' samples. The DNA for the CDR3 is TGTGCCACCAGTGACCCCCTCACAGATACGCAGTATTTT. Amino acid sequence: CATSDPLTDTQYF.